One sample yielded the 29 T cell receptor beta chains listed below, sequenced in a study of OX40 agonist ivuxolimab in advanced cancers. The library was obtained by the immunoSEQ multiplex PCR assay. Here the immuneACCESS table is served through TCRdb, limited to in-frame sequences with V and J called. Missing clones are a known gap in these copies; in checked studies unresolved V genes cover under half, and the rest lacks a known reason. The sample profile shows some 66,000 clones; about 87% of them were found once. The top ten clones comprise just over 0.55% of the sample. The material was CD4+ or CD8+ T cells sorted from blood, obtained in a trial of the OX40 agonist ivuxolimab. The receptor set was obtained from an adult with an advanced solid tumor such as melanoma, head and neck, liver or kidney cancer.

The V call is TRBV19, the J call TRBJ1-1; 7 bases match TRBD1. This CDR3 is built from 18 residues. Trimming took 5 bases from V and 1 from J; bases not matched to a gene: 16. Germline loops: CDR1 LNHDA, CDR2 SQIVND (reference sequence). The CDR3 here is CASSQPPDRMDGNTEAFF. CDR3 DNA sequence: TGTGCCAGTAGTCAACCCCCGGACAGGATGGACGGGAACACTGAAGCTTTCTTT.

The chain couples TRBV7-6 to TRBJ1-2; D is possibly TRBD1 (5 bases). The V gene's germline CDR1 is SGHVS and CDR2 FNYEAQ. V lost 0 bases to trimming and J lost 8 bases, with 10 bases between them. CDR3 size: 13 residues. The CDR3: CASSLAAGNGYTF. In nucleotides, the CDR3 is TGTGCCAGCAGCTTAGCGGCAGGGAACGGCTACACCTTC.

The rearrangement joins TRBV9 to TRBJ2-7, with a weak D call TRBD1 (6 bases). V lost 6 bases to trimming and J lost 1 base, with 11 bases between them. Germline CDR1 and CDR2: SGDLS and YYNGEE. CDR3 length: 13 amino acids. CDR3 nucleotides: TGTGCCAGCATGTGGCAGGGGTCCTACGAGCAGTACTTC. The encoded protein is CASMWQGSYEQYF.

The V call is TRBV7-6, the J call TRBJ2-3; 7 bases line up with TRBD1. CDR1 SGHVS and CDR2 FNYEAQ come from the germline V gene. The CDR3 extends over 14 amino acids. V trimming: 5 bases; J trimming: 2 bases; junction bases outside the gene matches: 4. The CDR3 protein is CASSPRGTTDTQYF. For the CDR3, the DNA is TGTGCCAGCAGCCCCAGGGGGACCACAGATACGCAGTATTTT.

This chain joins TRBV19 and TRBJ1-1, with TRBD1 as a possible D gene (5 bases). CDR1 is LNHDA, CDR2 SQIVND, per germline (reference sequence). V was cut by 6 bases and J by 2 bases, with 13 bases left in between. CDR3 size: 14 residues. CDR3 sequence: CASRGGVGNTEAFF. The CDR3 DNA reads as TGTGCCAGTAGGGGAGGGGTCGGAAACACTGAAGCTTTCTTT. Complete variable domain (other parts from reference TRBV19 and TRBJ1-1): DGGITQSPKYLFRKEGQNVTLSCEQNLNHDAMYWYRQDPGQGLRLIYYSQIVNDFQKGDIAEGYSVSREKKESFPLTVTSAQKNPTAFYLCASRGGVGNTEAFFGQGTRLTVV.

The chain links TRBV11-2 to TRBJ2-7, with a tentative D call TRBD1 (6 bases). The germline gives CDR1 SGHAT, CDR2 FQNNGV. CDR3 size: 15 residues. Trimming shortened V by 1 base and J by 0 bases, and 10 bases separated the two germline ends. The CDR3 region is CASSLAPDSSYEQYF. For the CDR3, the DNA is TGTGCCAGCAGCTTAGCCCCGGACAGCTCCTACGAGCAGTACTTC.

The rearrangement joins TRBV29-1 to TRBJ2-7; the match to TRBD1 covers 9 bases. The CDR3 totals 12 residues. Looked up from germline, CDR1 is SQVTM and CDR2 is ANQGSEA. Written as DNA, the CDR3 is TGCACCGTGGGACAGGGTGCCCACGAGCAGTACTTC. It encodes CTVGQGAHEQYF.

V and J are TRBV7-2 and TRBJ2-7; either TRBD1 or TRBD2 may fit D (5 bases each). The length of the CDR3 is 15 residues. Germline lookup yields CDR1 SGHTA and CDR2 FQGNSA. The V gene lost 3 bases and the J gene lost 3 bases, with 15 bases spanning the gap. Here the CDR3 reads CASSLLGTGNYEQYF. The CDR3 DNA reads TGTGCCAGCAGCTTGCTGGGGACGGGCAACTACGAGCAGTACTTC.

This clone was detected only a few times. The chain has TRBV18 and TRBJ1-6, with a weak D call TRBD1 (5 bases). There are 14 residues in the CDR3. Per the germline V gene, CDR1 is KGHSH and CDR2 is LQKENI. Deletions cut 1 base from V and 8 bases from J, with 9 bases between. CDR3 in amino acids: CASSPRGSDSPLHF. Here the CDR3 DNA reads TGTGCCAGCTCACCACGGGGGAGTGATTCACCCCTCCACTTT.

About this clone itself: Different DNA sequences within this sample yield the same CDR3. This chain links TRBV5-1 with TRBJ2-2; D ambiguous. Germline V lookup: CDR1 SGHRS, CDR2 YFSETQ. With 4 bases removed from V and 2 bases from J, the gap between germline ends came to 6 bases. The CDR3 has 13 residues. For the CDR3, the DNA is TGCGCCAGCAGCCCGTCTAACACCGGGGAGCTGTTTTTT. Translated: CASSPSNTGELFF.

The chain uses TRBV7-9 and TRBJ2-5; TRBD1 is a possible D gene (7 bases). V shed 1 base and J shed 5 bases, with 11 bases lying between them. The CDR3 has 14 residues. Germline CDR1 and CDR2: SEHNR and FQNEAQ (reference sequence). The chain's CDR3 is CASSLDAGGETQYF. Written as DNA, the CDR3 is TGTGCCAGCAGCTTAGACGCAGGGGGGGAGACCCAGTACTTC. The full variable domain, rest sourced from reference TRBV7-9 and TRBJ2-5, is DTGVSQNPRHKITKRGQNVTFRCDPISEHNRLYWYRQTLGQGPEFLTYFQNEAQLEKSRLLSDRFSAERPKGSFSTLEIQRTEQGDSAMYLCASSLDAGGETQYFGPGTRLLVL.

A remark on this clone: The identical CDR3 is also encoded by other nucleotide sequences in the sample. The chain carries TRBV5-4 and TRBJ2-5; 7 bases line up with TRBD2. V lost 2 bases and J lost 1; bases outside the gene matches: 2. Germline-derived CDR1 and CDR2 are SGHNT and YYREEE (reference sequence). The CDR3 extends over 14 amino acids. CDR3 in amino acids: CASSLAGIQETQYF. The CDR3 nucleotides read TGTGCCAGCAGCTTAGCGGGGATCCAAGAGACCCAGTACTTC.

This clone was detected once. The chain combines TRBV5-4 with TRBJ1-2; no clear D gene. The germline V gene encodes CDR1 SGHNT and CDR2 YYREEE (reference sequence). V was cut by 0 bases and J by 7 bases, with 16 bases left in between. The CDR3 consists of 15 residues. CDR3 region: CASSLAVGSYFGYTF. The CDR3 nucleotides are TGTGCCAGCAGCTTGGCGGTGGGAAGCTACTTTGGCTACACCTTC.

This clone showed up just a few times. The V call is TRBV10-1, the J call TRBJ1-1; possibly TRBD1 for D (6 bases). Germline values: CDR1 WNHNN, CDR2 SYGVQD (reference sequence). Between the trimmed V and J ends, which lost 7 bases and 0 bases, there was a span of 12 bases. CDR3 size: 14 residues. The CDR3 is CASTPGTMNTEAFF. The CDR3 bases are TGCGCCAGCACTCCCGGGACAATGAACACTGAAGCTTTCTTT.

This sequence joins TRBV14 and TRBJ1-6; D is possibly TRBD1 (5 bases). The length of the CDR3 is 16 residues. Germline values: CDR1 SGHDN, CDR2 FVKESK. The ends were cut back, 1 base at V and 7 bases at J, with 14 bases in the middle. Written as DNA, the CDR3 is TGTGCCAGCAGCCAAGTAGGCCCTGAGGGGAATTCACCCCTCCACTTT. It codes for CASSQVGPEGNSPLHF. Drawing the rest from reference TRBV14 and TRBJ1-6, the complete variable domain is EAGVTQFPSHSVIEKGQTVTLRCDPISGHDNLYWYRRVMGKEIKFLLHFVKESKQDESGMPNNRFLAERTGGTYSTLKVQPAELEDSGVYFCASSQVGPEGNSPLHFGNGTRLTVT.

The chain uses TRBV5-1 and TRBJ1-1; 7 bases are a match to TRBD1. From germline, CDR1 is SGHRS and CDR2 YFSETQ. J lost 1 base, V lost 1 base, and 4 bases had no gene match. The CDR3 runs to 15 residues. This chain's CDR3 is CASSLTQGTNTEAFF. For the CDR3, the DNA is TGCGCCAGCAGCTTGACACAGGGGACGAACACTGAAGCTTTCTTT.

The V call is TRBV5-6, the J call TRBJ2-1; TRBD2 matches 14 bases. The CDR3 extends over 16 amino acids. After removal of 4 bases from V and 10 bases from J, the junction contained 10 bases not matched to a gene. Germline V gene lookup returns CDR1 SGHDT and CDR2 YYEEEE. CDR3 loop: CASSHEGLAGVGEQFF. CDR3 nucleotide sequence: TGTGCCAGCAGCCACGAGGGACTAGCGGGGGTTGGAGAGCAGTTCTTC. Full variable domain (remainder filled in from reference TRBV5-6 and TRBJ2-1): DAGVTQSPTHLIKTRGQQVTLRCSPKSGHDTVSWYQQALGQGPQFIFQYYEEEERQRGNFPDRFSGHQFPNYSSELNVNALLLGDSALYLCASSHEGLAGVGEQFFGPGTRLTVL.

This rearrangement joins TRBV11-2 to TRBJ1-6; TRBD1 agrees at 9 bases. With 6 bases clipped from V and 10 bases from J, the junction kept 10 bases outside the gene matches. From germline, CDR1 is SGHAT and CDR2 FQNNGV. The CDR3 runs 15 residues. CDR3 coding DNA: TGTGCCAGCAGTCCTAGAGGACAGGGGTACTCACCCCTCCACTTT. Its protein is CASSPRGQGYSPLHF.

This clone was seen a few times. V gene TRBV7-2 combines with J gene TRBJ1-1, with D unresolved. Trimming took 3 bases from V and 0 from J, leaving 5 bases between them. The CDR3 runs 13 residues. Germline values: CDR1 SGHTA, CDR2 FQGNSA. CDR3 nucleotide sequence: TGTGCCAGCAGCTTGCACATGAACACTGAAGCTTTCTTT. It specifies CASSLHMNTEAFF.

The J gene is TRBJ2-7, the V gene TRBV29-1; possibly TRBD2 for D (6 bases). The CDR3 length is 14 residues. Trimming removed 6 bases at V and 3 bases at J, with 18 bases between. CDR1 SQVTM and CDR2 ANQGSEA come from the germline V gene. CDR3 protein: CSVQTSWGLYEQYF. CDR3 DNA sequence: TGCAGCGTCCAGACTAGTTGGGGCCTCTACGAGCAGTACTTC.

The J gene is TRBJ2-2, the V gene TRBV28; TRBD1 or TRBD2 may be the D gene (5 bases each). Germline loops: CDR1 MDHEN, CDR2 SYDVKM. The CDR3 contains 18 residues. V was shortened by 5 bases and J by 0 bases, with 19 bases between the two germline ends. The CDR3 DNA follows: TGTGCCAGCAGTCGCATTATAGGGACGGTCACGAACACCGGGGAGCTGTTTTTT. Translating it yields CASSRIIGTVTNTGELFF.

The chain links TRBV5-5 to TRBJ1-4; TRBD1 is a possible D gene (6 bases). V shed 5 bases and J shed 8 bases, with 16 bases lying between them. Germline V CDR1 and CDR2: SGHKS, YYEKEE (reference sequence). The CDR3 has 14 residues. The CDR3 is CASSWTEGKEKLFF. CDR3 bases: TGTGCCAGCAGTTGGACAGAGGGCAAAGAAAAACTGTTTTTT.

The gene calls are TRBV9 and TRBJ1-4; D remains ambiguous. CDR1 SGDLS and CDR2 YYNGEE come from the germline V gene. The V end lost 0 bases, the J end lost 5 bases, and 8 bases lay between the germline ends. This CDR3 is 14 amino acids long. The chain's CDR3 is CASSVGPGNEKLFF. The CDR3 bases are TGTGCCAGCAGCGTAGGGCCAGGCAATGAAAAACTGTTTTTT. The variable domain in full, completed from reference TRBV9 and TRBJ1-4, reads DSGVTQTPKHLITATGQRVTLRCSPRSGDLSVYWYQQSLDQGLQFLIQYYNGEERAKGNILERFSAQQFPDLHSELNLSSLELGDSALYFCASSVGPGNEKLFFGSGTQLSVL.

J is TRBJ2-2 and V is TRBV5-4; D is undetermined. The CDR3 covers 16 residues. The germline V gene encodes CDR1 SGHNT and CDR2 YYREEE (reference sequence). The ends were cut back, 4 bases at V and 6 bases at J, with 19 bases in the middle. CDR3 nucleotides: TGTGCCAGCAGCCCTAAAAGCGCCTTTCGGTCCGGGGAGCTGTTTTTT. This encodes CASSPKSAFRSGELFF.

V gene TRBV11-1 combines with J gene TRBJ2-1, with D uncertain. Germline CDR1 reads SGHAT; CDR2 reads FQDESV (reference sequence). The CDR3 is 15 residues long. With 7 bases removed from V and 0 bases from J, the gap between germline ends came to 13 bases. The chain's CDR3 is CASNPDGDSYNEQFF. CDR3 bases: TGTGCCAGCAACCCGGACGGAGACTCCTACAATGAGCAGTTCTTC.

This clone appeared once. The DNA of the CDR3 is TGTGCCAGTAGTAGCCCCCGGAGGCAGTTCTTC. Its protein product is CASSSPRRQFF. The V call is TRBV19, the J call TRBJ2-1; D call uncertain. Trimming removed 4 bases at V and 12 bases at J, with 10 bases between. The germline gives CDR1 LNHDA, CDR2 SQIVND (reference sequence). The CDR3 covers 11 residues.

V is TRBV5-6 and J is TRBJ2-5; D is unresolved. Germline-derived CDR1 and CDR2 are SGHDT and YYEEEE. Trimming stripped 2 bases from V and 5 bases from J, with 7 bases between. The CDR3 is 12 amino acids. The CDR3 DNA reads as TGTGCCAGCAGCTTAACTGTGGAGACCCAGTACTTC. Translated, it gives CASSLTVETQYF.

The chain carries TRBV28 and TRBJ2-7; D is uncertain. The CDR3 is made up of 13 amino acids. V shed 5 bases and J shed 3 bases, with 11 bases lying between them. Per germline, CDR1 MDHEN and CDR2 SYDVKM. This chain's CDR3 is CASSTLPIYEQYF. The CDR3 nucleotides are TGTGCCAGCAGTACCTTGCCCATCTACGAGCAGTACTTC.

The V gene is TRBV9, the J gene TRBJ2-7; 10 bases agree with TRBD2. The J segment lost 0 bases and the V segment lost 4 bases, leaving 4 bases of the junction unmatched. The V gene's germline CDR1 is SGDLS and CDR2 YYNGEE. This CDR3 region has 15 residues. The CDR3 sequence: CASSSPSGSSYEQYF. The CDR3 DNA reads as TGTGCCAGCAGCTCCCCTAGCGGGAGCTCCTACGAGCAGTACTTC.